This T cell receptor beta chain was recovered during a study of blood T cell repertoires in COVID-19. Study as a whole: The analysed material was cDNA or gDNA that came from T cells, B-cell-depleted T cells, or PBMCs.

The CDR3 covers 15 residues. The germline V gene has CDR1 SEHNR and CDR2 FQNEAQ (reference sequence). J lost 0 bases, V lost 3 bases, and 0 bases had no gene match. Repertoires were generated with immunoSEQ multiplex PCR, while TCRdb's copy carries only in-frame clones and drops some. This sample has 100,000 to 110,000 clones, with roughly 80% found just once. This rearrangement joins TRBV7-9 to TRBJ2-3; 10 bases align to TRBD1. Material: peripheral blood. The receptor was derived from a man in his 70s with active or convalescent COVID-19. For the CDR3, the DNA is TGTGCCAGCAGCTTGGGACAGGGGAGCACAGATACGCAGTATTTT. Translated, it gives CASSLGQGSTDTQYF.